The 25 T cell receptor beta chains below were found in one sample sequenced in a study of CD8 T cells in Susac syndrome. Reverse transcription of about 0.45 to 1 ug RNA was carried out with random hexamers. From the immunoSEQ multiplex PCR reads, TCRdb called clonotypes with MiXCR, one entry per CDR3 protein. Among 120,000 or so distinct CDR3 sequences listed, around 96% were seen once. Sequences were obtained from CD4+ T cells from PBMCs. The origin of the receptors is a human donor in good health.

V is TRBV5-1 and J is TRBJ2-1, with 9 bases fitting TRBD2. The CDR3 covers 17 residues. Per germline, CDR1 SGHRS and CDR2 YFSETQ. With V trimmed by 1 base and J by 4 bases, 9 bases remained unmatched. The CDR3 bases are TGCGCCAGCAGCTTGTATCTAGCGGGGATTTCTTACAATGAGCAGTTCTTC. Translating gives CASSLYLAGISYNEQFF. Full variable domain (rest looked up from reference TRBV5-1 and TRBJ2-1): KAGVTQTPRYLIKTRGQQVTLSCSPISGHRSVSWYQQTPGQGLQFLFEYFSETQRNKGNFPGRFSGRQFSNSRSEMNVSTLELGDSALYLCASSLYLAGISYNEQFFGPGTRLTVL.

This clonotype was detected once. V and J are TRBV29-1 and TRBJ2-3, with unresolved D. CDR1 and CDR2 (germline): SQVTM, ANQGSEA. The CDR3 is made up of 11 amino acids. The V and J ends lost 5 bases and 1 base respectively, with 4 bases between them. The CDR3 is CSVIGTDTQYF. In DNA form, the CDR3 reads TGCAGCGTTATAGGCACAGATACGCAGTATTTT.

The genes are TRBV14 and TRBJ2-5; D uncertain. There are 13 residues in the CDR3. Looked up from germline, CDR1 is SGHDN and CDR2 is FVKESK. Trimming took off 0 bases at V and 7 bases at J, with 9 bases between the two ends. The CDR3 coding sequence is TGTGCCAGCAGCCAAGACCTCATCGGGACCCAGTACTTC. Amino acid sequence: CASSQDLIGTQYF.

The rearrangement uses TRBV20-1 and TRBJ1-5; D not resolved. Per the germline V gene, CDR1 is DFQATT and CDR2 is SNEGSKA (reference sequence). This CDR3 has 13 residues. The V gene lost 4 bases and the J gene lost 11 bases, with 18 bases spanning the gap. The CDR3 loop reads CSAKYGRATTQHF. Here the CDR3 DNA reads TGCAGTGCTAAGTATGGGCGAGCCACGACCCAGCATTTT.

This chain links TRBV11-3 with TRBJ2-1; D is undetermined. This CDR3 contains 12 residues. The germline V and J ends were trimmed by 3 bases and 9 bases, with 9 bases remaining between them. The V gene's germline CDR1 is SGHNT and CDR2 YENEEA. CDR3 loop: CASSFGFSEQFF. In nucleotides, the CDR3 is TGTGCCAGCAGCTTCGGGTTCAGTGAGCAGTTCTTC.

The chain couples TRBV25-1 to TRBJ1-2; a weak D match, TRBD1 (5 bases). The CDR3 totals 13 residues. CDR1 is MGHDK and CDR2 is SYGVNS in the germline V gene. Between the trimmed V and J ends, which lost 11 bases and 0 bases, there was a span of 13 bases. The CDR3 reads CAAAGRANYGYTF. In nucleotides, the CDR3 is TGTGCCGCCGCAGGGAGGGCTAACTATGGCTACACCTTC.

This chain connects TRBV3-1 to TRBJ1-2; D gene ambiguous. This CDR3 has 12 residues. V gave up 0 bases and J gave up 6 bases, with 5 bases separating them. Germline loops: CDR1 LGHDT, CDR2 YNNKEL (reference sequence). CDR3 in amino acids: CASSQETHGYTF. The CDR3 DNA sequence: TGTGCCAGCAGCCAAGAAACCCATGGCTACACCTTC.

The J gene is TRBJ2-3, the V gene TRBV5-4; D may be TRBD1 (6 bases). The germline CDR1 and CDR2 sequences are SGHNT and YYREEE (reference sequence). Trimming removed 0 bases at V and 2 bases at J, with 13 bases between. The CDR3 has 16 residues. The DNA for the CDR3 is TGTGCCAGCAGCTTGGGCAACGGACAGTACACAGATACGCAGTATTTT. Protein product: CASSLGNGQYTDTQYF.

The J gene is TRBJ1-1, the V gene TRBV2; no reliable D call. Germline V gene sequence: CDR1 SNHLY, CDR2 FYNNEI. This CDR3 comprises 17 residues. The V end was cut by 8 bases, the J end by 6 bases, with 28 bases between. Written as DNA, the CDR3 is TGTGCCAGCTCGACTTCACAGCTGGGGAATCCGCCTCCTGAAGCTTTCTTT. Its protein is CASSTSQLGNPPPEAFF.

V is TRBV5-1 and J is TRBJ2-1, with no clear D. V was clipped by 4 bases and J by 10 bases, with 15 bases between them. Germline V lookup: CDR1 SGHRS, CDR2 YFSETQ. This CDR3 region has 13 residues. In nucleotides, the CDR3 is TGCGCCAGCAGCGAAGAAGGGTTGAGGGAGCAGTTCTTC. Amino acid sequence: CASSEEGLREQFF.

V and J are TRBV5-6 and TRBJ2-1; D is unclear. This CDR3 has 16 residues. Germline loops: CDR1 SGHDT, CDR2 YYEEEE. The V and J ends lost 4 bases and 4 bases respectively, with 18 bases between them. This CDR3 is CASSRKVFPPYNEQFF. Here the CDR3 DNA reads TGTGCCAGCAGCCGAAAGGTTTTTCCCCCTTACAATGAGCAGTTCTTC.

The chain recombines TRBV5-6 with TRBJ2-7; 8 bases match TRBD1. J lost 3 bases, V lost 8 bases, and 7 bases had no gene match. The length of the CDR3 is 13 residues. CDR1 is SGHDT, CDR2 YYEEEE, per germline. The chain's CDR3 is CASSLGQDYEQYF. The CDR3 DNA reads TGTGCCAGTAGTTTGGGACAGGACTACGAGCAGTACTTC.

The V call is TRBV29-1, the J call TRBJ1-1; D call uncertain. Germline-derived CDR1 and CDR2 are SQVTM and ANQGSEA. The CDR3 has 11 residues. The V end lost 4 bases, the J end lost 4 bases, and 7 bases lay between the germline ends. DNA for the CDR3: TGCAGCGTTGGTTGGGGCACTGAAGCTTTCTTT. It yields the protein CSVGWGTEAFF. The entire variable domain, with the rest obtained from reference TRBV29-1 and TRBJ1-1, is as follows: SAVISQKPSRDICQRGTSLTIQCQVDSQVTMMFWYRQQPGQSLTLIATANQGSEATYESGFVIDKFPISRPNLTFSTLTVSNMSPEDSSIYLCSVGWGTEAFFGQGTRLTVV.

In DNA, the CDR3 is TGCAGCGTAAGGAGGGAAAACTACGAGCAGTACTTC. Translating it yields CSVRRENYEQYF. The V and J genes are TRBV29-1 and TRBJ2-7, with a weak D call TRBD2 (6 bases). Trimming took 6 bases from V and 3 from J, leaving 12 bases between them. This CDR3 has 12 amino acids. CDR1 is SQVTM and CDR2 is ANQGSEA in the germline V gene.

The chain is built from TRBV2 and TRBJ1-2; D gene ambiguous. Per the germline V gene, CDR1 is SNHLY and CDR2 is FYNNEI. Trimming removed 2 bases at V and 4 bases at J, with 5 bases between. This CDR3 spans 12 amino acids. As DNA, the CDR3 is TGTGCCAGCAGTGAACAGACCTATGGCTACACCTTC. Protein product: CASSEQTYGYTF.

The V and J genes are TRBV10-3 and TRBJ2-1, with TRBD2 matching over 13 bases. The germline CDR1 and CDR2 sequences are ENHRY and SYGVKD. The CDR3 length is 14 residues. Trimming took 10 bases from V and 3 from J; bases not matched to a gene: 3. The CDR3 DNA is TGTGCCACCCGGACTAGCGGGAGCTACAATGAGCAGTTCTTC. This gives the protein CATRTSGSYNEQFF.

This clonotype was detected only once. V and J are TRBV12-3 or TRBV12-4 and TRBJ1-5; D remains unclear. The CDR3 sequence is 16 residues long. Trimming took off 5 bases at V and 6 bases at J, with 20 bases between the two ends. The CDR3 spells CASSLSWERESQPQHF. CDR3 coding DNA: TGTGCCAGCAGTCTTTCATGGGAAAGGGAATCTCAGCCCCAGCATTTT.

The chain uses TRBV14 and TRBJ1-5, with D uncertain. Trimming took off 0 bases at V and 4 bases at J, with 1 base between the two ends. Germline lookup yields CDR1 SGHDN and CDR2 FVKESK. This CDR3 is built from 12 residues. CDR3: CASSQENQPQHF. CDR3 nucleotides: TGTGCCAGCAGCCAAGAGAATCAGCCCCAGCATTTT.

The rearrangement links TRBV24-1 to TRBJ2-7, with D tentatively TRBD1 (6 bases). The V end was cut by 4 bases, the J end by 0 bases, with 12 bases between. Germline CDR1 KGHDR, CDR2 SFDVKD. There are 15 residues in the CDR3. CDR3 loop: CATSEGQLSSYEQYF. The CDR3 DNA follows: TGTGCCACCAGTGAAGGACAGCTATCCTCCTACGAGCAGTACTTC.

The chain joins TRBV29-1 to TRBJ1-3, with D possibly TRBD1 on 6 matching bases. From germline, CDR1 is SQVTM and CDR2 ANQGSEA. The CDR3 runs 13 residues. The ends were cut back, 7 bases at V and 4 bases at J, with 14 bases in the middle. CDR3 nucleotides: TGCAGCGGAACCTCAGGGACAGGAAACACCATATATTTT. The encoded protein is CSGTSGTGNTIYF.

The chain is built from TRBV18 and TRBJ2-7; weak D call: TRBD1 (6 bases). The CDR3 loop spans 12 amino acids. The ends were cut back, 4 bases at V and 6 bases at J, with 10 bases in the middle. CDR1 and CDR2 from the germline V gene are KGHSH and LQKENI. The CDR3: CASSLQGPEQYF. CDR3 coding DNA: TGTGCCAGCTCACTACAGGGCCCCGAGCAGTACTTC.

CDR3 coding DNA: TGTGCCAGCAGCCCAGGAGCAGGGAGCTCCTACGAGCAGTACTTC. As protein: CASSPGAGSSYEQYF. The chain carries TRBV7-9 and TRBJ2-7, with D perhaps being TRBD1 or TRBD2 (5 bases each). Germline V gene sequence: CDR1 SEHNR, CDR2 FQNEAQ (reference sequence). The CDR3 runs to 15 residues. The V and J ends lost 5 bases and 0 bases respectively, with 14 bases between them.

The gene calls are TRBV5-1 and TRBJ2-7; a weak D match, TRBD1 (5 bases). With 4 bases removed from V and 2 bases from J, the gap between germline ends came to 10 bases. There are 13 residues in the CDR3. Germline loops: CDR1 SGHRS, CDR2 YFSETQ. The CDR3 loop is CASSPGNAYEQYF. In DNA, the CDR3 is TGCGCCAGCAGCCCAGGGAATGCCTACGAGCAGTACTTC.

The chain has TRBV30 and TRBJ2-7, with 7 bases fitting TRBD1. The V and J ends lost 2 bases and 0 bases, in that order; junction bases with no gene match: 10. The CDR3 covers 16 residues. Per the germline V gene, CDR1 is GTSNPN and CDR2 is SVGIG (reference sequence). As DNA, the CDR3 is TGTGCCTGGAGTCCCCGCGACAGGGCCAACTCCTACGAGCAGTACTTC. Protein product: CAWSPRDRANSYEQYF.

V gene TRBV5-1 combines with J gene TRBJ2-2; 14 bases fit TRBD2. Germline CDR1 is SGHRS and CDR2 is YFSETQ. J lost 4 bases, V lost 4 bases, and 12 bases had no gene match. The CDR3 extends over 19 amino acids. CDR3 sequence (DNA): TGCGCCAGCAGCCTCCCCGGGACTAGCGGGAGTTCGGTCACCGGGGAGCTGTTTTTT. Amino acids: CASSLPGTSGSSVTGELFF.